This T cell receptor (beta chain) was sequenced for a study of regulatory T cells in long-lasting Graves disease (dated by TCRdb to the early 2020s). For the wider study: To count as having persistent Graves' disease, a patient had to have received antithyroid drug treatment for over 5 years with TSH receptor autoantibodies remaining persistently positive. Persistent Graves' disease patients were compared with newly diagnosed Graves' disease patients by peripheral blood TCR sequencing and RNA sequencing. The study took place in China and was registered as a clinical trial. TCR sequencing covered 13 persistent and around 20 newly diagnosed Graves' disease patients, some 33 samples in total. Persistent Graves' disease patients in the clinical cohort had taken antithyroid drugs for roughly 10 years on average.

The CDR3 covers 15 residues, taking in both the cysteine and the phenylalanine. The only DNA kept is the CDR3, 45 bases in frame from the first base. The time point label here, explained by the study, means: persistent/refractory GD, antithyroid drugs over 5 years with positive TRAb. For both TCR sequencing and RNA sequencing, RNA was extracted from PBMCs using TRIzol. The diagnosis of Graves' disease followed American Thyroid Association guidelines. The patients came from an endocrinology department in Xi'an, China. From each patient, 7.5 to 10 milliliters of peripheral blood was collected into an EDTA anticoagulant tube. Ficoll Paque Plus density gradient separation was used to isolate PBMCs, and no further T cell sorting was done. An Agilent 2100 Bioanalyzer and agarose gel were used to check RNA quality, and a NanoDrop 2000 was used to measure RNA concentration. The method behind the library was multiplex PCR. TCRdb names Illumina HiSeq 4000 as the instrument used. iRepertoire HTBI primers and Arm-PCR amplification of CDR3 regions were used to construct TCR beta libraries. Gel purification was performed on PCR products prior to sequencing. The paper's processing steps were these. A total of 60 to 80 TRBV and under 15 TRBJ segments were identified across samples and were used for gene usage analysis of CDR3 amino acid clonotypes. COPE and FqMerger were used to merge filtered high-quality paired reads into contigs. BLAST was used to align contigs to IMGT TRBV, TRBD and TRBJ reference genes, with CDR3 defined following IMGT. Clonotypes above 0.1% frequency were classified as highly expanded clones. Repertoire diversity was measured by Shannon entropy, and V-J evenness by the Gini coefficient. A clonotype found in more than one individual was treated as public. In TCRdb, the public reads were trimmed at Q25 with fastp and aligned with MiXCR, with productive beta chains retained. Each CDR3 protein gets just one entry, which takes the most common genes and DNA from the rows behind it. The V and J calls and clone size are TCRdb's, not the authors'. Here the sample has hundreds of thousands of distinct CDR3 sequences; 20% to 25% occur a single time. Over 6% of the sample is taken by the ten largest.

Paper-wide results and their limitations: Sequencing and analysis were restricted to the TCR beta chain. Persistent Graves' disease patients showed lower TCR Shannon entropy and fewer highly expanded clones than newly diagnosed patients, suggesting clonal expansion. As a limitation, the authors acknowledged that the small sample size may reduce accuracy. Persistent disease showed preferential use of TRBV28, TRBJ1-2 and TRBJ2-5, whereas newly diagnosed disease favored TRBV20-1 and TRBJ2-1. More public clonotypes were shared among persistent patients (about 2,800) than among newly diagnosed patients (966). The study examined only peripheral blood because the primary lesion, thyroid tissue, could not be accessed.

Concerning this clonotype: Its antigen is still unknown. A much larger clone sits a single nucleotide away, making a read error possible.

Rearrangement joined TRBV12-3 or TRBV12-4 to TRBJ1-2, with an unclear D gene assignment. This TCR derives from a female donor with Graves disease. The sample was peripheral blood mononuclear cells (PBMCs), taken when the disease was refractory, from a patient treated with antithyroid drugs. The DNA sequence reads TGTGCCGGCAGTTCCAGGACGGTAACTAACTATGGCTACACCTTC. Its protein product is CAGSSRTVTNYGYTF.